This T cell receptor beta chain was sequenced in a study of beta chain features in type 1 diabetes. Overall study context: Cell yields, gender and age were comparable in patients and healthy donors.

This clone was observed a handful of times. Its antigen is undetermined. Based on CD45RO/CCR7/CD25/CD127/CD95/CD27, CD4+ regulatory, stem cell-like memory, naive and central memory cells were sorted. Study-wide points: When VDJ junctions were examined, type 1 diabetes patients showed fewer insertions and more deletions. Within each of all four CD4+ subsets, Type 1 diabetes patients had TCRB CDR3s that were moderately but significantly shorter. PCR, the amplification step, might favor shorter templates, equally in patients and controls.

Germline loops: CDR1 MDHEN, CDR2 SYDVKM. This CDR3 has 15 residues. V lost 5 bases and J 0 bases, leaving 11 bases between the germline ends. As every portion of the isolated RNA was reverse transcribed, the sequencing read expressed TCRB transcripts. Produced via immunoSEQ multiplex PCR; TCRdb's table is partial and in-frame only. The sample carries nearly 700,000 clones, under 15% recorded once. The rearrangement joins TRBV28 to TRBJ1-3; D ambiguous. The sequence came from a man between 18 and 29 years old with type 1 diabetes. The material sequenced was naive CD4+ T cells from blood. CDR3 amino acids: CASSPYMSSGNTIYF. The CDR3 DNA follows: TGTGCCAGCAGTCCCTACATGAGCTCTGGAAACACCATATATTTT.